The 30 T cell receptor beta chains in this list originate from one sample, sequenced in a study of T-cell reconstitution after alpha-beta-depleted transplantation in children. The TCRbeta library was prepared with unique molecular identifiers. TCRdb re-called the PCR reads through MiXCR, storing one row per CDR3 protein. Here the sample spans roughly 500,000 distinct CDR3 sequences, around 19% being singletons. The sequencing here drew on PBMCs from the stem cell graft donor, taken from the stem cell graft. The receptors here all came from a human donor who donated a stem cell graft to a child with acute lymphoblastic leukemia.

The V gene is TRBV7-9, the J gene TRBJ1-1, with no clear D. The CDR3 contains 15 residues. Germline-derived CDR1 and CDR2 are SEHNR and FQNEAQ (reference sequence). Trimming left V 4 bases short and J 1 base short, with 13 bases between. This chain's CDR3 is CASSSTFDTNTEAFF. The CDR3 nucleotides are TGTGCCAGCAGCTCTACTTTTGACACGAACACTGAAGCTTTCTTT.

This clonotype was counted ten times or more. The CDR3 DNA reads as TGCGCCAGCAGCCCGAGGACAGGGGGGAACACTGAAGCTTTCTTT. As protein: CASSPRTGGNTEAFF. The rearrangement joins TRBV5-1 to TRBJ1-1; the match to TRBD1 covers 10 bases. Germline-derived CDR1 and CDR2 are SGHRS and YFSETQ. V was clipped by 4 bases and J by 1 base; unmatched bases: 4. This CDR3 has 15 amino acids.

This sequence joins TRBV12-3 or TRBV12-4 and TRBJ2-3; TRBD2 matches 13 bases. V lost 3 bases, J lost 6 bases, and 9 bases stayed unmatched. The CDR3 is made up of 17 amino acids. The DNA for the CDR3 is TGTGCCAGCAGTTTGGGGACTAGCGGGACCTTCTTGGATACGCAGTATTTT. Translated: CASSLGTSGTFLDTQYF.

The rearrangement links TRBV5-1 to TRBJ2-7, with 9 bases lining up with TRBD2. Germline trimming cut 0 bases from V and 0 bases from J; bases unmatched to any gene: 7. This CDR3 is 17 amino acids long. In germline, CDR1 is SGHRS, CDR2 YFSETQ. The CDR3: CASSLGPSGMGSYEQYF. The CDR3 DNA reads as TGCGCCAGCAGCTTGGGTCCTAGCGGGATGGGCTCCTACGAGCAGTACTTC.

This CDR3 is CASSIDREDIQYF. The CDR3 DNA reads TGTGCCAGCAGCATAGACCGGGAGGACATTCAGTACTTC. The chain couples TRBV7-9 to TRBJ2-4; 7 nucleotides agree with TRBD2. The germline CDR1 and CDR2 sequences are SEHNR and FQNEAQ (reference sequence). Trimming cost V 5 bases and J 8 bases; bases outside gene matches: 6. The CDR3 covers 13 residues.

This clonotype was counted a few times. V gene TRBV29-1 combines with J gene TRBJ2-5, with 7 bases fitting TRBD1. The germline gives CDR1 SQVTM, CDR2 ANQGSEA. Trimming removed 6 bases from V and 5 bases from J; junction bases left unmatched: 15. The CDR3 runs 15 residues. The CDR3 loop reads CSVVLRDSKGETQYF. CDR3 sequence (DNA): TGCAGCGTAGTCCTCCGGGACAGTAAGGGGGAGACCCAGTACTTC.

The V and J genes are TRBV7-3 and TRBJ2-1; tentative D call: TRBD2 (5 bases). This CDR3 is built from 15 residues. V was pared by 3 bases and J by 2 bases, with 11 bases between. Germline loops: CDR1 SGHTA, CDR2 FQGTGA. CDR3 DNA: TGTGCCAGCAGCTTGGTCCGGGAAGCCTACAATGAGCAGTTCTTC. Protein: CASSLVREAYNEQFF.

This chain joins TRBV28 and TRBJ1-1, with D unresolved. Trimming pared 6 bases from V and 0 bases from J, leaving 23 bases between. This CDR3 has 18 amino acids. Germline V gene sequence: CDR1 MDHEN, CDR2 SYDVKM. CDR3 residues: CASRPAWAAGPMNTEAFF. The CDR3, as DNA: TGTGCCAGCAGACCAGCGTGGGCGGCAGGCCCCATGAACACTGAAGCTTTCTTT.

This clonotype was seen ten or more times. The chain uses TRBV7-2 and TRBJ1-2; a possible D gene is TRBD1 (6 bases). Trimming left V 3 bases short and J 6 bases short, with 17 bases between. The CDR3 sequence is 15 residues long. Germline V gives CDR1 SGHTA, CDR2 FQGNSA. CDR3 nucleotides: TGTGCCAGCAGCTTGCAAGGGGGACCGTTGGATGGCTACACCTTC. Protein product: CASSLQGGPLDGYTF.

This chain links TRBV5-1 with TRBJ2-1, with TRBD1 identical over 8 bases. V shed 4 bases and J 4 bases; nucleotides not matched to a gene: 7. CDR1 is SGHRS and CDR2 is YFSETQ in the germline V gene. The CDR3 totals 15 residues. This CDR3 reads CASSLWTGKYNEQFF. The CDR3, as DNA: TGCGCCAGCAGCCTTTGGACAGGGAAATACAATGAGCAGTTCTTC.

This clonotype was seen ten or more times. The CDR3 region has the DNA TGTGCCAGCAGCTTAAGGACTAGCGGAGCCTACAATGAGCAGTTCTTC. Encoded protein: CASSLRTSGAYNEQFF. The V gene is TRBV7-9, the J gene TRBJ2-1, with TRBD2 matching over 10 bases. The CDR3 extends over 16 amino acids. From germline, CDR1 is SEHNR and CDR2 FQNEAQ (reference sequence). V gave up 2 bases and J gave up 2 bases; unmatched junction bases: 3.

The table lists this clonotype with a few counts. The chain uses TRBV20-1 and TRBJ2-2; the match to TRBD2 covers 8 bases. The trim removed 5 bases at V and 7 bases at J, leaving 12 bases unmatched. In germline, CDR1 is DFQATT, CDR2 SNEGSKA (reference sequence). The CDR3 is 15 residues long. For the CDR3, the DNA is TGCAGTGCTGTTAAAGCGGGAGTTAATGTCGGGGAGCTGTTTTTT. Encoded protein: CSAVKAGVNVGELFF.

The chain joins TRBV20-1 to TRBJ2-3, with 7 bases identical to TRBD2. Trimming cost V 0 bases and J 0 bases; bases outside gene matches: 12. Germline V gene data show CDR1 as DFQATT and CDR2 as SNEGSKA (reference sequence). The CDR3 runs 18 residues. Here the CDR3 DNA reads TGCAGTGCTAGAGATCGGAGTAGCGGGTTCCCTAGCACAGATACGCAGTATTTT. It is translated as CSARDRSSGFPSTDTQYF.

This clonotype was detected only a few times. This chain joins TRBV5-1 and TRBJ2-1; 7 positions match TRBD2. J lost 2 bases, V lost 4 bases, and 12 bases had no gene match. Germline V gives CDR1 SGHRS, CDR2 YFSETQ. The CDR3 loop spans 17 amino acids. The CDR3 here is CASSGSAGVGPYNEQFF. CDR3 coding DNA: TGCGCCAGCAGCGGGTCGGCGGGAGTAGGGCCCTACAATGAGCAGTTCTTC.

This rearrangement joins TRBV27 to TRBJ1-5, with D perhaps matching TRBD1 (6 bases). The germline CDR1 and CDR2 sequences are MNHEY and SMNVEV (reference sequence). The CDR3 spans 15 residues. Trimming took off 8 bases at V and 7 bases at J, with 21 bases between the two ends. This CDR3 reads CASGAGGAVLQPQHF. In nucleotides, the CDR3 is TGTGCCAGCGGGGCGGGGGGCGCAGTTCTCCAGCCCCAGCATTTT.

This clonotype was seen a few times. The rearrangement links TRBV12-5 to TRBJ2-3; possibly TRBD2 for D (6 bases). Germline V gene data show CDR1 as LGHNT and CDR2 as FRNRAP. The CDR3 runs 12 residues. V lost 9 bases to trimming and J lost 9 bases, with 16 bases between them. The CDR3 DNA follows: TGTGCTAGCTCGTCCGCCCGGGGGACGCAGTATTTT. Amino acid sequence: CASSSARGTQYF.

This chain links TRBV12-3 or TRBV12-4 with TRBJ2-7; weak D call: TRBD2 (6 bases). Trimming cost V 5 bases and J 2 bases, with 13 bases left between them. CDR3 length: 14 residues. The CDR3 sequence is CASSPFGGAYEQYF. CDR3 bases: TGTGCCAGCAGTCCTTTTGGAGGGGCCTACGAGCAGTACTTC.

This clonotype has just a few counts. The chain combines TRBV18 with TRBJ2-1; 11 nucleotides line up with TRBD2. The germline V gene encodes CDR1 KGHSH and CDR2 LQKENI. The CDR3 extends over 16 amino acids. The V segment lost 3 bases and the J segment 5 bases; nucleotides outside the gene matches: 6. The CDR3: CASSPLLAGENNEQFF. The CDR3 DNA reads TGTGCCAGCTCACCCCTACTAGCGGGAGAGAACAATGAGCAGTTCTTC. Full variable domain (remainder filled in from reference TRBV18 and TRBJ2-1): NAGVMQNPRHLVRRRGQEARLRCSPMKGHSHVYWYRQLPEEGLKFMVYLQKENIIDESGMPKERFSAEFPKEGPSILRIQQVVRGDSAAYFCASSPLLAGENNEQFFGPGTRLTVL.

The chain links TRBV7-7 to TRBJ2-1; no firm D call. CDR3 length: 15 residues. Trimming shortened V by 6 bases and J by 2 bases, and 14 bases separated the two germline ends. Germline V gives CDR1 SSHAT, CDR2 FNYEAQ (reference sequence). The CDR3 sequence: CASSSTVSPYNEQFF. The CDR3, as DNA: TGTGCCAGCAGTTCGACGGTGAGCCCCTACAATGAGCAGTTCTTC. The full variable domain, completed using reference TRBV7-7 and TRBJ2-1, is GAGVSQSPRYKVTKRGQDVTLRCDPISSHATLYWYQQALGQGPEFLTYFNYEAQPDKSGLPSDRFSAERPEGSISTLTIQRTEQRDSAMYRCASSSTVSPYNEQFFGPGTRLTVL.

This clonotype was picked up a small number of times. The J gene is TRBJ1-4, the V gene TRBV5-8; D gene uncertain. This CDR3 comprises 16 residues. Trimming cost V 3 bases and J 2 bases, with 14 bases left between them. The germline CDR1 and CDR2 sequences are SGHTS and YDEGEE. CDR3 amino acids: CASSSHGLGTNEKLFF. The CDR3, as DNA: TGTGCCAGCAGCTCCCACGGACTGGGCACTAATGAAAAACTGTTTTTT.

This clonotype was observed a few times. The V call is TRBV12-3 or TRBV12-4, the J call TRBJ2-7, with 7 bases fitting TRBD1. There are 15 residues in the CDR3. J lost 3 bases, V lost 2 bases, and 7 bases had no gene match. The CDR3 bases are TGTGCCAGCAGTTTAAGGGACAGAGATTTCTACGAGCAGTACTTC. Protein sequence: CASSLRDRDFYEQYF.

The chain recombines TRBV13 with TRBJ2-1; TRBD2 aligns across 14 bases. Germline CDR1 is PRHDT and CDR2 is FYEKMQ (reference sequence). The CDR3 runs to 19 residues. The junction had 15 bases not matched to a gene; V was cut back by 5 bases and J by 6 bases. CDR3 coding DNA: TGTGCCAGCAGCACAGATACGGGACTAGCGGGAGCCGGGTCCAATGAGCAGTTCTTC. It specifies CASSTDTGLAGAGSNEQFF.

This clonotype has more than one count but fewer than ten. The chain uses TRBV7-8 and TRBJ2-2; TRBD2 might be the D (5 bases). Trimming stripped 3 bases from V and 2 bases from J, with 10 bases between. The V gene's germline CDR1 is SGHVS and CDR2 FQNEAQ. This CDR3 is 15 amino acids long. This CDR3 reads CASSFEGFNTGELFF. For the CDR3, the DNA is TGTGCCAGCAGCTTCGAGGGCTTTAACACCGGGGAGCTGTTTTTT.

The table lists this clonotype with a few counts. The chain uses TRBV7-9 and TRBJ1-6, with a tentative D call TRBD1 (5 bases). The V gene's germline CDR1 is SEHNR and CDR2 FQNEAQ (reference sequence). This CDR3 is built from 14 residues. The V end was cut by 3 bases, the J end by 9 bases, with 12 bases between. In nucleotides, the CDR3 is TGTGCCAGCAGCTTTACCGGGGCAGCTTCACCCCTCCACTTT. It codes for CASSFTGAASPLHF.

The table lists this clonotype with many counts. CDR3: CSVYTGELFF. Here the CDR3 DNA reads TGCAGCGTTTATACCGGGGAGCTGTTTTTT. V gene TRBV29-1 combines with J gene TRBJ2-2; D is undetermined. The V end was cut by 5 bases, the J end by 5 bases, with 3 bases between. Germline CDR1 and CDR2: SQVTM and ANQGSEA. The CDR3 totals 10 residues.

This clonotype was counted between two and nine times. The genes are TRBV18 and TRBJ2-5; no definite D call. This CDR3 has 14 residues. Germline V CDR1 and CDR2: KGHSH, LQKENI. V was clipped by 5 bases and J by 2 bases, with 12 bases between them. In DNA form, the CDR3 reads TGTGCCAGCTCAGGTTATACAGAGCAAGAGACCCAGTACTTC. Translated: CASSGYTEQETQYF.

V and J are TRBV11-2 and TRBJ1-1, with 7 nucleotides matching TRBD1. The V gene end was trimmed by 5 bases and the J gene end by 5 bases; junction bases not matched to a gene: 8. Germline values: CDR1 SGHAT, CDR2 FQNNGV. The CDR3 covers 14 residues. This CDR3 reads CASSPVRGRTEAFF. The CDR3 DNA reads TGTGCCAGCAGCCCGGTCAGGGGGAGGACTGAAGCTTTCTTT.

This chain joins TRBV5-1 and TRBJ1-1; no firm D call. Trimming left V 4 bases short and J 4 bases short, with 11 bases between. Germline-derived CDR1 and CDR2 are SGHRS and YFSETQ. This CDR3 comprises 13 residues. The CDR3 region has the DNA TGCGCCAGCAGCGAGAATTGGGGCACTGAAGCTTTCTTT. Protein: CASSENWGTEAFF.

This clonotype was found a few times. V usage is TRBV20-1 and J usage is TRBJ1-1, with D tentatively TRBD1 (6 bases). V lost 3 bases and J 10 bases, leaving 12 bases between the germline ends. Per germline, CDR1 DFQATT and CDR2 SNEGSKA (reference sequence). This CDR3 is 11 amino acids long. CDR3 nucleotides: TGCAGTGCTAGGACAGGCGCAGGAGCTTTCTTT. Translation gives CSARTGAGAFF.

This chain connects TRBV7-6 to TRBJ2-1; 9 bases fit TRBD2. V lost 5 bases, J lost 8 bases, and 10 bases stayed unmatched. From germline, CDR1 is SGHVS and CDR2 FNYEAQ. There are 15 residues in the CDR3. As DNA, the CDR3 is TGTGCCAGCAGCATGAGGGGACTAGCCCCGGATGAGCAGTTCTTC. Its translation is CASSMRGLAPDEQFF. Together with reference TRBV7-6 and TRBJ2-1, the CDR3 gives the full variable domain: GAGVSQSPRYKVTKRGQDVALRCDPISGHVSLYWYRQALGQGPEFLTYFNYEAQQDKSGLPNDRFSAERPEGSISTLTIQRTEQRDSAMYRCASSMRGLAPDEQFFGPGTRLTVL.